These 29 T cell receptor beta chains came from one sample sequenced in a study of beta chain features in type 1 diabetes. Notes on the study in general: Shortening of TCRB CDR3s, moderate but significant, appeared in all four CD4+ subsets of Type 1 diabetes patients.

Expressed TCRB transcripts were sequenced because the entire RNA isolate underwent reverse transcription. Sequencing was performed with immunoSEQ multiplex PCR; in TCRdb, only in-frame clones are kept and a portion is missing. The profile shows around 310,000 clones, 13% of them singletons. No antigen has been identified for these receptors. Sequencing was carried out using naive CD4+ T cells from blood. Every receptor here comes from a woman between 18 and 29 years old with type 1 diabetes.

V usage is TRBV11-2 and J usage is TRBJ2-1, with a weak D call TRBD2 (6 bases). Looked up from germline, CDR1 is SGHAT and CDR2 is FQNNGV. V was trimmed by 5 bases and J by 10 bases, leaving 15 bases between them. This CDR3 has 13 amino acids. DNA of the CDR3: TGTGCCAGCAGCCTAGCGCAGGGAGGAGAGCAGTTCTTC. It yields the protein CASSLAQGGEQFF.

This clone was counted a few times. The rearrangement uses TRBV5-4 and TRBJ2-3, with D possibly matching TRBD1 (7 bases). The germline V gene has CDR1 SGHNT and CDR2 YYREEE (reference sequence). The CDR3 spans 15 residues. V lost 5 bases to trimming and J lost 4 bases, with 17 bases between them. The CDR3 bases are TGTGCCAGCAGTCAGGGGGGCCCCCGTCCAGATACGCAGTATTTT. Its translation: CASSQGGPRPDTQYF. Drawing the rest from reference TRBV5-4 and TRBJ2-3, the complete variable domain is ETGVTQSPTHLIKTRGQQVTLRCSSQSGHNTVSWYQQALGQGPQFIFQYYREEENGRGNFPPRFSGLQFPNYSSELNVNALELDDSALYLCASSQGGPRPDTQYFGPGTRLTVL.

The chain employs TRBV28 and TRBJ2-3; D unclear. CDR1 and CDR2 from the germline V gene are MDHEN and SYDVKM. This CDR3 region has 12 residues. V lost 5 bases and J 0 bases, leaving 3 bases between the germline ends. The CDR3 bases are TGTGCCAGCAGTCGTAGCACAGATACGCAGTATTTT. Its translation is CASSRSTDTQYF. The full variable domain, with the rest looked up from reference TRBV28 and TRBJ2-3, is DVKVTQSSRYLVKRTGEKVFLECVQDMDHENMFWYRQDPGLGLRLIYFSYDVKMKEKGDIPEGYSVSREKKERFSLILESASTNQTSMYLCASSRSTDTQYFGPGTRLTVL.

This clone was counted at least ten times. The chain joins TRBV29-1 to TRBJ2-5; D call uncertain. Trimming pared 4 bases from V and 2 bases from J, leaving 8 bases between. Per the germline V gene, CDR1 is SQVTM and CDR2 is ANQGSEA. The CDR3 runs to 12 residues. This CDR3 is CSVAQAQETQYF. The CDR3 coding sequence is TGCAGCGTTGCCCAGGCGCAAGAGACCCAGTACTTC.

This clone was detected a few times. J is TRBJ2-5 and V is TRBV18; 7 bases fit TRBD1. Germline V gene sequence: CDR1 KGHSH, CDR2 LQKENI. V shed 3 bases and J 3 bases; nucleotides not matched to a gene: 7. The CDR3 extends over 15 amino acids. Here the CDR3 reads CASSPPFTGEETQYF. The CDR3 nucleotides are TGTGCCAGCTCACCGCCCTTCACAGGGGAAGAGACCCAGTACTTC.

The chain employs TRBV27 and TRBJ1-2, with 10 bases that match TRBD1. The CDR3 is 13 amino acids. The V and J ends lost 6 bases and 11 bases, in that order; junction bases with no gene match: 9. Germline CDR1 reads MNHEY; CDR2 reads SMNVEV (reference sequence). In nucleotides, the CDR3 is TGTGCCAGCAGCCTGACAGGGGGCGCGTCGTACACCTTC. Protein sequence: CASSLTGGASYTF.

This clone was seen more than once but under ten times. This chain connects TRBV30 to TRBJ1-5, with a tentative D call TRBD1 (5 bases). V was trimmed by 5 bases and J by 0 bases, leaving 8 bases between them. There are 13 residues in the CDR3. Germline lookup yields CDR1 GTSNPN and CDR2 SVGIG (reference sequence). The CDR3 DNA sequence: TGTGCCTGGGGACACCGTAGCAATCAGCCCCAGCATTTT. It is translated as CAWGHRSNQPQHF.

This CDR3 is CASSPLSVQETQYF. The CDR3 nucleotides read TGTGCCAGCTCACCACTGTCAGTCCAAGAGACCCAGTACTTC. The rearrangement joins TRBV18 to TRBJ2-5; no clear D gene. The length of the CDR3 is 14 residues. Trimming pared 1 base from V and 1 base from J, leaving 7 bases between. Germline loops: CDR1 KGHSH, CDR2 LQKENI. The whole variable domain, remainder taken from reference TRBV18 and TRBJ2-5, is NAGVMQNPRHLVRRRGQEARLRCSPMKGHSHVYWYRQLPEEGLKFMVYLQKENIIDESGMPKERFSAEFPKEGPSILRIQQVVRGDSAAYFCASSPLSVQETQYFGPGTRLLVL.

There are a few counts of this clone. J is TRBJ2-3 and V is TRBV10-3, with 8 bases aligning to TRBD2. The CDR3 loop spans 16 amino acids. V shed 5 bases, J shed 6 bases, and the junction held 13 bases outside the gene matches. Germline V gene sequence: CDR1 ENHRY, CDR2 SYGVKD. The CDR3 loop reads CAISKAGGGGADTQYF. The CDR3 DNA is TGTGCCATCAGTAAGGCGGGAGGTGGCGGAGCGGATACGCAGTATTTT.

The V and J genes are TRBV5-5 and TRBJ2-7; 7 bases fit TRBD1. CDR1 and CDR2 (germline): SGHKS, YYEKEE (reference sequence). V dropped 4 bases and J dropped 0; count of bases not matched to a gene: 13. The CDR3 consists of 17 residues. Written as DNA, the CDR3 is TGTGCCAGCAGCCAGCCCTTGACAGGGCCTAGCTCCTACGAGCAGTACGTC. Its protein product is CASSQPLTGPSSYEQYV.

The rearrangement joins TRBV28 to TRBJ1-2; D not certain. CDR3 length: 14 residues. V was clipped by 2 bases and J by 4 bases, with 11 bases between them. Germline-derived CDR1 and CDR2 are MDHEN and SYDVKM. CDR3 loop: CASSLGGSPYGYTF. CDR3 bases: TGTGCCAGCAGTTTAGGCGGCAGCCCCTATGGCTACACCTTC.

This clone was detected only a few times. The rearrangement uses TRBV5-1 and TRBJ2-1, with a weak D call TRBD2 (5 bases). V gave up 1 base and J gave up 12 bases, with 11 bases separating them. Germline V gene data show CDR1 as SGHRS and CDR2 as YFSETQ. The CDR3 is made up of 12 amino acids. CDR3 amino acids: CASSLSGWGQFF. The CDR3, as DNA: TGCGCCAGCAGCTTGTCGGGATGGGGGCAGTTCTTC. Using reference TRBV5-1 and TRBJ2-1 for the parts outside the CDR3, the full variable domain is KAGVTQTPRYLIKTRGQQVTLSCSPISGHRSVSWYQQTPGQGLQFLFEYFSETQRNKGNFPGRFSGRQFSNSRSEMNVSTLELGDSALYLCASSLSGWGQFFGPGTRLTVL.

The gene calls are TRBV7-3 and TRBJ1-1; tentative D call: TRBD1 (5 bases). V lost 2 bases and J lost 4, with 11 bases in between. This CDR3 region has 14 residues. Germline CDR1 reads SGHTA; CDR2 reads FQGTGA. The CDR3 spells CASSLQGRGTEAFF. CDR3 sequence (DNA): TGTGCCAGCAGCTTACAGGGCAGAGGCACTGAAGCTTTCTTT.

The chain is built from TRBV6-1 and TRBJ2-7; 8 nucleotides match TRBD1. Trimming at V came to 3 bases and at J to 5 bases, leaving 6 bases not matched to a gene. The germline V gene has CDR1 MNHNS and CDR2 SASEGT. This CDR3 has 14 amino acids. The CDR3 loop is CASSDRGRFHEQYF. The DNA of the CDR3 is TGTGCCAGCAGTGACAGGGGGCGCTTCCACGAGCAGTACTTC.

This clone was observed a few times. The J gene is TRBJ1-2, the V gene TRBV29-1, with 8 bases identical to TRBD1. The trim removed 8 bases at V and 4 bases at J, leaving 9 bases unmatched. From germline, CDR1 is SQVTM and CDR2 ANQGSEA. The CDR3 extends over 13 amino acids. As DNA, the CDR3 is TGCAGCACCAGGACAGGGTTCCTCTATGGCTACACCTTC. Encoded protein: CSTRTGFLYGYTF.

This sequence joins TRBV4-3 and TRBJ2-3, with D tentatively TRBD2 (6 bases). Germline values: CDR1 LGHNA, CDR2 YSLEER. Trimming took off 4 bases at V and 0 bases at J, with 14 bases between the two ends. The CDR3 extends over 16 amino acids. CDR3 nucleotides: TGCGCCAGCAGCCCGCGGGGTGGAACTAGCACAGATACGCAGTATTTT. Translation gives CASSPRGGTSTDTQYF.

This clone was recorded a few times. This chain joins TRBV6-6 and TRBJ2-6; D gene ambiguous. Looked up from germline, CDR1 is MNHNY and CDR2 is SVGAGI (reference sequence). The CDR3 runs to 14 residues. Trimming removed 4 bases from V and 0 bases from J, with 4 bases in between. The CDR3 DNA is TGTGCCAGCAGTTTCCGCTCTGGGGCCAACGTCCTGACTTTC. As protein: CASSFRSGANVLTF.

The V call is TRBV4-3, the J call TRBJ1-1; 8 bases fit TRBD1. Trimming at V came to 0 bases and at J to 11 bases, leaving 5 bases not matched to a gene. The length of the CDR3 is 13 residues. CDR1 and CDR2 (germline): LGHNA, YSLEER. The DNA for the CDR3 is TGCGCCAGCAGCCAAGACTCGGACAGGGAGGCTTTCTTT. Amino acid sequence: CASSQDSDREAFF.

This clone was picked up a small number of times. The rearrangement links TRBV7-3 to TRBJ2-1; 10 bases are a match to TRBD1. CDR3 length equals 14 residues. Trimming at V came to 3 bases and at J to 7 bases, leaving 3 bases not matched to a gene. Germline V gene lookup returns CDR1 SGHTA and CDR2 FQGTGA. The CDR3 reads CASSLDRGVNEQFF. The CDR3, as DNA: TGTGCCAGCAGCTTGGACAGGGGGGTTAATGAGCAGTTCTTC.

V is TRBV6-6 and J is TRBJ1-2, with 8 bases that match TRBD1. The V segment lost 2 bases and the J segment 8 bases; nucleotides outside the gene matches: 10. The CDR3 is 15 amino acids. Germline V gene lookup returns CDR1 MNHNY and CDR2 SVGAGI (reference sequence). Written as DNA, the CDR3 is TGTGCCAGCAGTTACCGGACAGGGTCGGCCCGGGGCTACACCTTC. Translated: CASSYRTGSARGYTF.

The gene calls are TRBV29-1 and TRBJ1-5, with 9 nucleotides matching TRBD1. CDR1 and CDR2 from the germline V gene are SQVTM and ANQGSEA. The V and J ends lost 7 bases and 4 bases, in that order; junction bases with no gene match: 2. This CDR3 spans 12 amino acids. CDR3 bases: TGCAGCGCCGGGACAGGGAATCAGCCCCAGCATTTT. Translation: CSAGTGNQPQHF.

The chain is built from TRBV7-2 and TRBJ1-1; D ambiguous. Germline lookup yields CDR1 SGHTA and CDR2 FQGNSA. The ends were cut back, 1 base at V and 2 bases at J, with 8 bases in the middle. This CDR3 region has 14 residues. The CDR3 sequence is CASSLEQLNTEAFF. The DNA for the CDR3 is TGTGCCAGCAGCTTAGAACAGCTCAACACTGAAGCTTTCTTT.

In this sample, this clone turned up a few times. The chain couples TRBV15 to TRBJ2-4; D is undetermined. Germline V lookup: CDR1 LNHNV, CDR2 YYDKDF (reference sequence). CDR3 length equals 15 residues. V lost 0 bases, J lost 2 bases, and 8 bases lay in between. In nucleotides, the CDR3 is TGTGCCACCAGCAGAGATCAATCATCCAAAAACATTCAGTACTTC. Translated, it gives CATSRDQSSKNIQYF.

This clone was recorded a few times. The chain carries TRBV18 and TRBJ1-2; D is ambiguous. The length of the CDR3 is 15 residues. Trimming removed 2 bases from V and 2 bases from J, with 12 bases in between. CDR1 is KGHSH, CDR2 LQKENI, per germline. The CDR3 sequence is CASSPSEAPNYGYTF. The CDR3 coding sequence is TGTGCCAGCTCACCATCAGAGGCCCCCAACTATGGCTACACCTTC.

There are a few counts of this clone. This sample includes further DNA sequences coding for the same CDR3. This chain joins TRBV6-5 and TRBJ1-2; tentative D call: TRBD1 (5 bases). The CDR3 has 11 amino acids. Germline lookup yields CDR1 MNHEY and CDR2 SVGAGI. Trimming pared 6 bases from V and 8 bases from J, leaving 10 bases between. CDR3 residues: CASSQGGGYTF. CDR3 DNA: TGTGCCAGCAGCCAGGGCGGCGGCTACACCTTC.

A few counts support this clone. Written as DNA, the CDR3 is TGTGCCAGCAGCCCGAGCTACAATGAGCAGTTCTTC. Protein sequence: CASSPSYNEQFF. This rearrangement joins TRBV11-2 to TRBJ2-1; no definite D call. CDR1 SGHAT and CDR2 FQNNGV come from the germline V gene. CDR3 size: 12 residues. Trimming took 5 bases from V and 3 from J, leaving 5 bases between them.

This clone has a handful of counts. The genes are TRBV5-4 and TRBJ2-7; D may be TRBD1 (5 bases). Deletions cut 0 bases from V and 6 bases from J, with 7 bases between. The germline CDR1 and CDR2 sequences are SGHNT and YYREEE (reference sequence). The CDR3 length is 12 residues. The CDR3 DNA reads TGTGCCAGCAGCTTGGGACAGTTCGAGCAGTACTTC. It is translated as CASSLGQFEQYF.

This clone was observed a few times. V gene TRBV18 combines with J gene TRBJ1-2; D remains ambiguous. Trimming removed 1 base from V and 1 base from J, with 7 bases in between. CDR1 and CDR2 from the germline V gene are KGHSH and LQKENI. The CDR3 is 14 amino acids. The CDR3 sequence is CASSPQPVNYGYTF. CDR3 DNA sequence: TGTGCCAGCTCACCACAACCAGTTAACTATGGCTACACCTTC.

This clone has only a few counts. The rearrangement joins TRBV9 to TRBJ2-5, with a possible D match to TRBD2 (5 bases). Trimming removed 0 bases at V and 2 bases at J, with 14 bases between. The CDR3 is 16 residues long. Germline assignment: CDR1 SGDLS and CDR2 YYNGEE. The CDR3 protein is CASSVASLAGQETQYF. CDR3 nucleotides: TGTGCCAGCAGCGTAGCATCCCTAGCTGGTCAAGAGACCCAGTACTTC.